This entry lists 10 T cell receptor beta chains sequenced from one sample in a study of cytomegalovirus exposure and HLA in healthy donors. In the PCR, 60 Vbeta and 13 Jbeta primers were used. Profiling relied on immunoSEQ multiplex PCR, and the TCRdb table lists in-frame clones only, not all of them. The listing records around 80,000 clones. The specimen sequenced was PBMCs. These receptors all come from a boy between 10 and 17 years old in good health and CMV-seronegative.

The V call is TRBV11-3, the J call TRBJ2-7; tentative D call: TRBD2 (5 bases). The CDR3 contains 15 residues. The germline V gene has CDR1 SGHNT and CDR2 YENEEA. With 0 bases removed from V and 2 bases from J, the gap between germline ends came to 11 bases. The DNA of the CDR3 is TGTGCCAGCAGCTTAGACGCGGGTCGTACCTACGAGCAGTACTTC. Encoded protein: CASSLDAGRTYEQYF.

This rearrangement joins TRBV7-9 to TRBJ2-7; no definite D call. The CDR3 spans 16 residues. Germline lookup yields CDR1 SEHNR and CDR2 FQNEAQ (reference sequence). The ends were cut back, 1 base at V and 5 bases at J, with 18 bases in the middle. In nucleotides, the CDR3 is TGTGCCAGCAGCTTAGAGTACCCGGGTATCGCCAACGAGCAGTACTTC. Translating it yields CASSLEYPGIANEQYF.

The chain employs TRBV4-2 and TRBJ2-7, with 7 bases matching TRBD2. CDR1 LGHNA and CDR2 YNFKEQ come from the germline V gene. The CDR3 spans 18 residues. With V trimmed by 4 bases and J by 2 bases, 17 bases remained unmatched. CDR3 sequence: CASSRKGVGTTEPYEQYF. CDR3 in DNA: TGTGCCAGCAGCCGAAAAGGTGTGGGGACTACCGAACCCTACGAGCAGTACTTC.

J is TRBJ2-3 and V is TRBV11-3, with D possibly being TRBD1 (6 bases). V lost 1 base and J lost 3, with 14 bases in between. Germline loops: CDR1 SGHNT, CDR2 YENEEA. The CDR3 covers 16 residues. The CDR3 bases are TGTGCCAGCAGCTTAGGGTTCACAGGGACAACAGATACGCAGTATTTT. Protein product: CASSLGFTGTTDTQYF.

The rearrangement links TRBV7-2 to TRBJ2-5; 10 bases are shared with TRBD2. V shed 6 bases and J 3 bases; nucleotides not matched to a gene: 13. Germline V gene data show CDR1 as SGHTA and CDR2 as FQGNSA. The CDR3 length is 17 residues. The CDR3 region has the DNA TGTGCCAGCAGGGCCGGGGTAGCGGGGGGCAACGAAGAGACCCAGTACTTC. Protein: CASRAGVAGGNEETQYF.

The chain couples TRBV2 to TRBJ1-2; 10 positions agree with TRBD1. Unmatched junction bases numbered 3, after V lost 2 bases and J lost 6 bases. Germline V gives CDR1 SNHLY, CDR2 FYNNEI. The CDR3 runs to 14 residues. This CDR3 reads CASSEFGQGDGYTF. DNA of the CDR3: TGTGCCAGCAGTGAATTCGGACAGGGGGATGGCTACACCTTC. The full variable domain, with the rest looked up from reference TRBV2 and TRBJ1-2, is EPEVTQTPSHQVTQMGQEVILRCVPISNHLYFYWYRQILGQKVEFLVSFYNNEISEKSEIFDDQFSVERPDGSNFTLKIRSTKLEDSAMYFCASSEFGQGDGYTFGSGTRLTVV.

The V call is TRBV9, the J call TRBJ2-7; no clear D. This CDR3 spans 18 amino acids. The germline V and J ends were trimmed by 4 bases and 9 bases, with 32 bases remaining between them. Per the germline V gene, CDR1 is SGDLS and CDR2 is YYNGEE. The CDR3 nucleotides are TGTGCCAGCAGCTCCTCTAAAGGAGCCCCCGACCTCCTACGAGGGCAGTACTTC. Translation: CASSSSKGAPDLLRGQYF.

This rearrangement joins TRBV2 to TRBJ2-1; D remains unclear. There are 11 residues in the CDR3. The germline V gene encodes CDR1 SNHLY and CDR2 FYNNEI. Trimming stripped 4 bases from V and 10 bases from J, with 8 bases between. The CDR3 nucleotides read TGTGCCAGCAGTGGCGAACAGGAGCAGTTCTTC. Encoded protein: CASSGEQEQFF.

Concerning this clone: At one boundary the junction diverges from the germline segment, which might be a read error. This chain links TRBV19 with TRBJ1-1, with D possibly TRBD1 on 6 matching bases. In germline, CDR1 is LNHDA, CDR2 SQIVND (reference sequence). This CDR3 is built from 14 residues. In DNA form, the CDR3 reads TGTGCCAGTAGACCACTTGGCGGGGGCACTGAAGATTTCTTT. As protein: CASRPLGGGTEDFF. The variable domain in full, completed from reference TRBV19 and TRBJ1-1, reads DGGITQSPKYLFRKEGQNVTLSCEQNLNHDAMYWYRQDPGQGLRLIYYSQIVNDFQKGDIAEGYSVSREKKESFPLTVTSAQKNPTAFYLCASRPLGGGTEDFFGQGTRLTVV.

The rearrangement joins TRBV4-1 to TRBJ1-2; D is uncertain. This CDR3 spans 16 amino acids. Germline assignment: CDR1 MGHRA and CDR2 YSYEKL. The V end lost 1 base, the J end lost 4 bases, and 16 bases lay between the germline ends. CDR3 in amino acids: CASSQGLGGSRYGYTF. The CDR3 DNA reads TGCGCCAGCAGCCAAGGGTTAGGAGGGTCGCGCTATGGCTACACCTTC.